This is a list of T cell receptor beta chains from one sample in a study of shared T cell receptors in the human thymus. Clones were sequenced by immunoSEQ multiplex PCR, and TCRdb holds only the in-frame ones, with some missing. The sample shows hundreds of thousands of clones, approximately 95% of them seen only once. Sample: thymocytes. The receptors were gathered from a human donor. Both conserved end residues are part of each CDR3. Fields, in order: clone size, J gene, V gene, D gene, CDR3 protein, CDR3 DNA. The D gene is left open where the match is weak. For some rows the clone size is stated as once, few or many, or as a class when expanded; others skip it.

size: .
J: TRBJ1-3
V: TRBV28
D: .
CDR3: CASSFMQRDTIYF
DNA: TGTGCCAGCAGTTTCATGCAGCGGGACACCATATATTTT

size: .
J: TRBJ2-3
V: TRBV10-3
D: TRBD1
CDR3: CAISKGQFVTDTQYF
DNA: TGTGCCATCAGTAAGGGACAGTTCGTGACAGATACGCAGTATTTT

size: .
J: TRBJ2-7
V: TRBV6-5
D: .
CDR3: CASSYPNSAYEQYF
DNA: TGTGCCAGCAGTTACCCGAATTCCGCCTACGAGCAGTACTTC

size: .
J: TRBJ2-7
V: TRBV7-2
D: .
CDR3: CASSPSTDTYEQYF
DNA: TGTGCCAGCAGCCCTTCTACGGATACCTACGAGCAGTACTTC

size: .
J: TRBJ2-3
V: TRBV7-3
D: .
CDR3: CASSFGTDTQYF
DNA: TGTGCCAGCAGCTTCGGCACAGATACGCAGTATTTT

size: .
J: TRBJ1-1
V: TRBV11-1
D: TRBD1
CDR3: CASSLNRDRETSVNTEAFF
DNA: TGTGCCAGCAGCTTAAATAGGGACAGGGAGACCTCGGTGAACACTGAAGCTTTCTTT

size: .
J: TRBJ2-1
V: TRBV9
D: TRBD2
CDR3: CASSVGGTNKKGNEQFF
DNA: TGTGCCAGCAGCGTAGGAGGGACTAACAAGAAGGGCAATGAGCAGTTCTTC

size: .
J: TRBJ2-1
V: TRBV30
D: TRBD2
CDR3: CACPRTSGRAGHNNEQFF
DNA: TGTGCCTGCCCGCGGACTAGCGGGAGGGCCGGGCACAACAATGAGCAGTTCTTC

size: .
J: TRBJ2-7
V: TRBV2
D: TRBD2
CDR3: CASSHGNNGTSGIEQYF
DNA: TGTGCCAGCAGTCACGGAAACAACGGGACTAGCGGGATAGAGCAGTACTTC

size: .
J: TRBJ2-3
V: TRBV28
D: .
CDR3: CASTHRGEGRPLTDTQYF
DNA: TGTGCCAGCACCCATAGGGGCGAGGGTCGCCCCCTCACAGATACGCAGTATTTT

size: .
J: TRBJ2-7
V: TRBV28
D: TRBD1
CDR3: CASRLGDRGHEQYF
DNA: TGTGCCAGCAGACTAGGGGACAGGGGGCATGAGCAGTACTTC

size: .
J: TRBJ2-3
V: TRBV23-1
D: TRBD1
CDR3: CASYFVGTGRHTQYF
DNA: TGCGCCAGCTACTTCGTAGGGACAGGGAGACATACGCAGTATTTT

size: .
J: TRBJ2-1
V: TRBV7-2
D: TRBD2
CDR3: CASSLVLAGHYNEQFF
DNA: TGTGCCAGCAGCTTAGTCCTAGCGGGGCACTACAATGAGCAGTTCTTC

size: once
J: TRBJ2-3
V: TRBV5-1
D: .
CDR3: CASSKRSRGADTQYF
DNA: TGCGCCAGCAGCAAAAGATCCCGAGGGGCAGATACGCAGTATTTT

size: .
J: TRBJ2-5
V: TRBV5-4
D: TRBD1
CDR3: CASSSPGQGVGTQYF
DNA: TGTGCCAGCAGCTCCCCGGGACAGGGGGTGGGGACCCAGTACTTC

size: .
J: TRBJ2-7
V: TRBV19
D: .
CDR3: CASSPASDNEQYF
DNA: TGTGCCAGTAGTCCCGCCTCGGACAACGAGCAGTACTTC

size: .
J: TRBJ2-1
V: TRBV11-2
D: .
CDR3: CASSPWKVNEQFF
DNA: TGTGCCAGCAGCCCATGGAAGGTTAATGAGCAGTTCTTC

size: once
J: TRBJ1-1
V: TRBV27
D: TRBD1
CDR3: CASSSPGQGKQAEAFF
DNA: TGTGCCAGCAGTTCACCGGGACAGGGGAAGCAGGCTGAAGCTTTCTTT

size: few
J: TRBJ1-2
V: TRBV27
D: .
CDR3: CASSLSPNYGYTF
DNA: TGTGCCAGCAGTTTATCCCCAAACTATGGCTACACCTTC

size: .
J: TRBJ2-1
V: TRBV27
D: .
CDR3: CASRGYGASSYNEQFF
DNA: TGTGCCAGCCGTGGGTACGGGGCAAGCTCCTACAATGAGCAGTTCTTC

size: .
J: TRBJ1-4
V: TRBV6-1
D: .
CDR3: CASSEGLQATNEKLFF
DNA: TGTGCCAGCAGTGAAGGCCTACAGGCAACTAATGAAAAACTGTTTTTT

size: .
J: TRBJ2-7
V: TRBV7-9
D: TRBD2
CDR3: CASTGTSGRAAYEQYF
DNA: TGTGCCAGCACTGGGACTAGCGGGAGGGCTGCCTACGAGCAGTACTTC

size: .
J: TRBJ2-7
V: TRBV5-6
D: .
CDR3: CASSARGGNGKQYF
DNA: TGTGCCAGCAGTGCCCGGGGCGGGAACGGGAAGCAGTACTTC

size: .
J: TRBJ2-5
V: TRBV5-4
D: TRBD2
CDR3: CASSLREGETQYF
DNA: TGTGCCAGCAGCTTGAGGGAGGGGGAGACCCAGTACTTC

size: .
J: TRBJ2-3
V: TRBV6-5
D: .
CDR3: CASSYRSPGPPDTQYF
DNA: TGTGCCAGCAGTTACCGCTCGCCAGGGCCCCCAGATACGCAGTATTTT

size: .
J: TRBJ2-7
V: TRBV5-6
D: .
CDR3: CASSDHGYEQYF
DNA: TGTGCCAGCAGCGATCATGGGTACGAGCAGTACTTC

size: .
J: TRBJ1-1
V: TRBV6-5
D: .
CDR3: CASSYFPQGKYTEAFF
DNA: TGTGCCAGCAGTTACTTCCCTCAGGGAAAGTACACTGAAGCTTTCTTT

size: .
J: TRBJ1-2
V: TRBV5-1
D: TRBD1
CDR3: CASSWAGGQGIYGYTF
DNA: TGCGCCAGCAGCTGGGCGGGCGGACAGGGGATCTATGGCTACACCTTC

size: .
J: TRBJ2-7
V: TRBV4-2
D: TRBD2
CDR3: CASSHPKTSGSFFLRRYEQYF
DNA: TGTGCCAGCAGCCATCCCAAGACTAGCGGGAGTTTTTTTCTTAGACGCTACGAGCAGTACTTC

size: .
J: TRBJ2-5
V: TRBV4-3
D: .
CDR3: CASSQEPKETQYF
DNA: TGCGCCAGCAGCCAAGAGCCTAAAGAGACCCAGTACTTC

size: .
J: TRBJ1-5
V: TRBV28
D: .
CDR3: CASWGSNQPQHF
DNA: TGTGCCAGCTGGGGGAGCAATCAGCCCCAGCATTTT

size: .
J: TRBJ2-1
V: TRBV30
D: .
CDR3: CAWSVPGPYNEQFF
DNA: TGTGCCTGGAGTGTACCCGGACCCTACAATGAGCAGTTCTTC

size: .
J: TRBJ2-7
V: TRBV11-2
D: TRBD2
CDR3: CASSLRPPDSGPYSYEQYF
DNA: TGTGCCAGCAGCTTAAGACCCCCCGATAGCGGGCCTTACTCCTACGAGCAGTACTTC

size: .
J: TRBJ2-7
V: TRBV27
D: TRBD2
CDR3: CASSLRDRPGLAGGYEQYF
DNA: TGTGCCAGCAGTTTAAGGGACAGGCCAGGACTAGCGGGAGGGTACGAGCAGTACTTC

size: .
J: TRBJ1-2
V: TRBV28
D: .
CDR3: CASRPTKTYGYTF
DNA: TGTGCCAGCAGACCGACAAAAACCTATGGCTACACCTTC

size: .
J: TRBJ1-1
V: TRBV5-1
D: .
CDR3: CASSLDGAGFQTEAFF
DNA: TGCGCCAGCAGCTTGGACGGGGCGGGGTTCCAAACTGAAGCTTTCTTT

size: .
J: TRBJ2-1
V: TRBV28
D: .
CDR3: CASSLGFGSPYNEQFF
DNA: TGTGCCAGCAGTTTAGGCTTCGGGAGTCCCTACAATGAGCAGTTCTTC

size: .
J: TRBJ2-6
V: TRBV7-9
D: .
CDR3: CASSFDSGANVLTF
DNA: TGTGCCAGCAGCTTTGACTCTGGGGCCAACGTCCTGACTTTC

size: .
J: TRBJ2-7
V: TRBV27
D: TRBD1
CDR3: CASSNRDRPYQQYF
DNA: TGTGCCAGCAGTAACCGGGACAGACCCTACCAGCAGTACTTC